Here is one T cell receptor beta chain with its context. No cognate antigen has been identified for it. Base quality data are lacking; no much larger clone is found one base away. Libraries were made using the immunoSEQ multiplex PCR assay. A mixture of 60 forward primers for TCR Vbeta segments and 13 reverse primers for TCR Jbeta segments was used in the multiplex PCR. Amplification of the CDR3 region of rearranged TCR beta genes was performed with a multiplex PCR assay on genomic DNA. Amplified TCR beta libraries were sequenced as 87-base-pair reads on the Illumina HiSeq System. In the authors' own workflow: In a later analysis, about 80 million unique TCR beta chains were counted across the 500 to 700 repertoires, and roughly 9.9 million of these chains were shared by at least two donors. Raw reads were error-corrected and collapsed into unique sequences by a nearest-neighbor algorithm in which closely related sequences were merged to remove PCR and sequencing errors. V, D and J gene segments were assigned by aligning CDR3 sequences to IMGT reference sequences. For a sequence to be retained, a match of at least six nucleotides was required to both a V gene segment and a J gene segment. Rearrangements were called productive when the CDR3 lacked stop codons and stayed in frame with V and J; all others were non-productive. Following IMGT convention, CDR3 was defined as the stretch from the second conserved V-encoded cysteine to the conserved J-encoded phenylalanine. The earlier analysis of about 610 of the donors excluded any sequence lacking an unambiguous match to a single V gene segment. An earlier analysis of some 610 of the donors called V segments functional above 56.7% productive rearrangements and segregating when the between-donor standard deviation exceeded 5%. To diagnose cytomegalovirus status from the catalog of TCR beta chain sequences, a statistical classification framework was built. A later analysis assigned V and J genes by comparing TCR nucleotide sequences with IMGT/GENE-DB human TR gene sequences. In a later analysis, CDR3 sequences and most-parsimonious VDJ recombination scenarios were assigned using the TCRdist pipeline. A later analysis defined each TCR beta chain by its CDR3 amino acid sequence plus V-gene family, and excluded reads lacking a unique V-gene family. A later analysis removed 592 highly shared, low-generation-probability nucleotide sequences to deal with suspected cross-contamination and a sequencing artifact. For each public chain, a later analysis derived a clonal expansion index from normalized ranks of inferred template counts within each repertoire. Generation probabilities in a later analysis came from a VDJ recombination model fitted to out-of-frame rearrangements, and those results were checked against IGoR. In a later analysis, hypergeometric tests were used to score TCR-TCR, TCR-HLA and TCR-CMV co-occurrence, with a repertoire-size bias correction applied to TCR pairs. False discovery rates were estimated in a later analysis by permuting HLA or CMV assignments 20 times. A later analysis grouped co-occurring TCRs with DBSCAN, adding TCRdist sequence similarity when clustering within HLA-allele-positive subsets. Repertoires with fewer than 30,000 or more than 120,000 public chains, plus five repertoires with anomalous nucleotide sharing, were excluded from co-occurrence clustering. This is the immuneACCESS table as TCRdb keeps it, with only in-frame sequences that have V and J called. A part of the clones is gone; compared with another copy, unresolved V genes explain less than half, and the rest is unexplained. That table supplies the V and J calls and clone size; D and trimming were determined from the DNA. Counted in this sample were about 190,000 clones; more than 75% of them appeared once. 1.5% to 2% of the sample rests with the top ten.

The data originate from a study of cytomegalovirus exposure and HLA in healthy donors (dated by TCRdb to 2017 to 2019). In terms of the full investigation: An earlier analysis of 587 of the donors reported about 250 Gb of sequence data and roughly 100 million unique TCR beta sequences from about 179 million T cells. Of the approximately 400 genotyped donors, roughly 85% fell in the genetic ancestry cluster associated with self-reported Caucasian donors. Donor age, sex, ethnicity and CMV serostatus were collected together with the repertoire data. The number of donors typed differed by locus, with 629-630 for A, B, C, DRB1 and DQB1, around 520 for DQA1, under 610 for DPA1, and about 450 for DPB1. Among some 400 genotyped donors of the cohort, an average of roughly 240,000 unique TCR beta nucleotide sequences were sequenced per donor, roughly 20% of them non-productive. In addition to the first cohort of hundreds of subjects, a separate validation cohort of around 110 different subjects was used. The aim of the study was to test whether cataloging public T cell receptors could identify signatures of past pathogen exposure. HLA typing covered class I and class II loci at four-digit resolution. The study profiled the T cell repertoires of more than 500 subjects by immunosequencing and related them to cytomegalovirus serostatus. To decide whether each TCR beta V gene segment behaved as functional or pseudogenic, an earlier analysis of approximately 620 of the donors relied on high-throughput TCR beta sequencing. The study combined high-throughput TCR immunosequencing, statistical association of individual TCRs with disease status, and machine learning to predict cytomegalovirus infection status. All discovery cohort repertoires had been generated on a single sequencing platform. About 300 gigabases of sequencing data and tens of millions of unique TCR sequences were included in an early release covering roughly 600 HLA-typed donors. Five DR-DQ haplotypes were treated as single units for association and clustering because of strong linkage in the cohort. A later genetic analysis took genome-wide SNP genotypes for about 55% of the 666 donors and used that subset as a discovery cohort. Rather than using new phenotypic data, the later analysis identified candidate immune exposures from TCR beta sequences and from how often those sequences occurred across donors. A later analysis re-examined previously published TCR beta repertoires from roughly 720 donors and added high-resolution HLA genotyping to investigate patterns of TCR occurrence. What the research found in general, with its limitations: A further reported finding was that TCR beta sequences accurately predicted the HLA-A and HLA-B alleles for most subjects in the first cohort. A cluster of highly shared sequence variants was judged likely to be a technical artifact of the sequencing pipeline. A later genetic analysis reported fewer N-insertions in productive TCRs among donors in an Asian-associated ancestry cluster than the roughly 700-donor mean. In this cohort, only TCR beta chains were sequenced, and detectable features were limited by the absence of alpha or paired-chain data. The presence/absence analyses assumed that sequencing depth was roughly uniform across donors, and that assumption may not be true. The only immune exposure information available for the cohort was CMV serostatus. Most TCR sequences were observed very rarely across donors, whereas some public TCRs were present in many individuals. A later analysis associated 15,000 to 20,000 TCR beta sequences with specific HLA alleles at a false discovery rate of 0.05. In an earlier analysis of about 540 of the donors, most TCR beta V segments were observed in productive rearrangements about 87% or about 30% of the time, broadly matching IMGT annotations. Several of the top co-occurrence clusters appeared to be linked to parvovirus B19, influenza, CMV and Epstein-Barr virus, according to a later analysis. Approximately 16 rarely observed V segments, including chromosome 9 orphons, were excluded from the earlier analysis of approximately 600 of the donors because counts were too low. A few of the identified cytomegalovirus-associated TCR beta chains were confirmed in vitro to be specific for cytomegalovirus antigens. A total of around 150 TCR beta chains were listed by the study as associated with cytomegalovirus. The classifier was reported to diagnose cytomegalovirus status with high specificity and sensitivity in both the original and validation cohorts. Because the 87-base-pair reads could not distinguish some IMGT-functional V segments, including TRBV6-2 and TRBV6-3, those segments were excluded. In a later analysis, the rate of TCR association differed among HLA loci, with DRB1 alleles having the most associated TCRs and HLA-C alleles having the fewest. In a later analysis, HLA-associated TCR beta chains showed more clonal expansion and lower generation probabilities than non-associated chains that were equally common. Linkage disequilibrium might explain the correlated functional status among segregating V segments, but an unknown experimental factor could not be excluded. In a later genetic analysis, a missense DCLRE1C variant was associated with V-gene and J-gene trimming of TCR beta chains, and the association was replicated in an independent cohort. According to a later analysis, most CMV-associated TCR beta chains appeared to be HLA-restricted, and the HLA associations seemed to be driven largely by CMV exposure. Because some donors lacked HLA typing at each locus, the association tests relied only on the typed subset. The authors suggested that the approach could potentially be generalized to other disease states and immunological phenotypes. When HLA alleles, especially DR and DQ, strongly co-occurred, attributing TCR associations to individual alleles was difficult.

In total, roughly 710 healthy bone marrow donors made up the cohort. All cohort members were sampled while nominally healthy, although unrecorded immune exposures were likely present. The donor tested CMV seronegative, placing the donor among the 352 seronegative members of the cohort. A peripheral blood sample was provided by each donor, and peripheral blood mononuclear cells were used for TCR beta sequencing. The Qiagen DNeasy Blood Extraction Kit was used to extract genomic DNA from the blood cell samples. The V and J ends are trimmed by 5 bases and 0 bases, leaving 19 bases between them. The germline V gene sets CDR1 to MRHNA and CDR2 to SNTAGT. Reading from cysteine to phenylalanine, the CDR3 counts 17 amino acids. The DNA shown is the 51-base CDR3, in frame from base 1.

Material for sequencing was PBMCs. This TCR derives from a woman aged 18-29 years in good health and CMV-seronegative. The rearranged chain carries TRBV6-4 and TRBJ1-2; D gene: possibly TRBD1, on 5 matching bases. The encoded CDR3 is CASSYLDSDDPNYGYTF. The nucleotides are TGTGCCAGCAGTTACCTTGACAGCGATGATCCTAACTATGGCTACACCTTC.